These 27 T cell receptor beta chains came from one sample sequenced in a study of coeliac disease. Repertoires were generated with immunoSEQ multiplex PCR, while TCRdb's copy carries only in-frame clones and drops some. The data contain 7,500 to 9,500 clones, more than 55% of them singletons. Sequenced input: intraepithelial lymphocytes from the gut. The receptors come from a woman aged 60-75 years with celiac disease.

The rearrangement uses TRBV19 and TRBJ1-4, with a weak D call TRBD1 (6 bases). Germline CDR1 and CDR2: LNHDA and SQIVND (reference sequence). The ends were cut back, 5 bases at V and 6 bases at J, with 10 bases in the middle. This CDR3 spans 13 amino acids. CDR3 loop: CASSQDSYEKLFF. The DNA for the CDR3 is TGTGCCAGTAGTCAGGACAGCTATGAAAAACTGTTTTTT.

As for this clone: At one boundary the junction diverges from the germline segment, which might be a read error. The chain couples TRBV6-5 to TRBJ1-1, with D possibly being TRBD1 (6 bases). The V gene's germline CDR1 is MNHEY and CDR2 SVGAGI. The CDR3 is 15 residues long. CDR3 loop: CASSSFSGGRTEALF. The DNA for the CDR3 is TGTGCCAGCAGCAGTTTTTCCGGGGGGCGCACTGAAGCTCTCTTT.

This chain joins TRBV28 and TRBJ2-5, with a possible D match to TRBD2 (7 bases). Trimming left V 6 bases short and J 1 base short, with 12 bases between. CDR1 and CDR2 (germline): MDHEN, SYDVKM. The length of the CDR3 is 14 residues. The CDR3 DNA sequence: TGTGCCAGCAGGATGGGAGGGGGCCAAGAGACCCAGTACTTC. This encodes CASRMGGGQETQYF.

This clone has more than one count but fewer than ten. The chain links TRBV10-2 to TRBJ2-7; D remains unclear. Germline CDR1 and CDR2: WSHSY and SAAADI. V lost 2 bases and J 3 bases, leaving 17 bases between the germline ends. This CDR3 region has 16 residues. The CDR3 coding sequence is TGCGCCAGCAGTGAGCCCCGGTTAAAAGAGAACTACGAGCAGTACTTC. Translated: CASSEPRLKENYEQYF.

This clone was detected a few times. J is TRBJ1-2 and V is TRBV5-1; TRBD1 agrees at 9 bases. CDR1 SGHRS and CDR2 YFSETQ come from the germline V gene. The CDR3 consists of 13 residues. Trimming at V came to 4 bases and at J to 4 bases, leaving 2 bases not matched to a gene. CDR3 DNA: TGCGCCAGCAGCCCGGGACAGGGCTATGGCTACACCTTC. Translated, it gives CASSPGQGYGYTF.

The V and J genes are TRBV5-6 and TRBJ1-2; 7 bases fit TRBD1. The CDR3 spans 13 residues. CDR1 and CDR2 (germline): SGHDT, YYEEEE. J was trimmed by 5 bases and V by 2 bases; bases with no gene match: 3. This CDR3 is CASSLDRAYGYTF. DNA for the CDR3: TGTGCCAGCAGCTTAGACAGGGCGTATGGCTACACCTTC.

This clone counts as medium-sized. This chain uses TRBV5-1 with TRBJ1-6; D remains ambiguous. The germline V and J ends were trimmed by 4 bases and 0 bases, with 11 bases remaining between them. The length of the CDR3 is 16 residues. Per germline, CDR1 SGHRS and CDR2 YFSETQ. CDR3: CASSPEGSSYNSPLHF. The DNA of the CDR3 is TGCGCCAGCAGCCCGGAGGGTTCCTCCTATAATTCACCCCTCCACTTT.

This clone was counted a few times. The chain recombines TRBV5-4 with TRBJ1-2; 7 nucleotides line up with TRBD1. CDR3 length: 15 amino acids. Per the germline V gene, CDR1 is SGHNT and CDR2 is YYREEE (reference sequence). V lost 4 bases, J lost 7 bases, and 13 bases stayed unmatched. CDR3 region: CASSRAGQVMTGYTF. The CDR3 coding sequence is TGTGCCAGCAGCCGGGCCGGACAGGTGATGACTGGCTACACCTTC.

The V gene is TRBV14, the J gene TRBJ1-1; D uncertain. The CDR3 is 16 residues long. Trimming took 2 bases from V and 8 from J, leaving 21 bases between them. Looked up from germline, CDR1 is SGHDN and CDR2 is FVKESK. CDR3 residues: CASSQTPGRILNEAFF. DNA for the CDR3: TGTGCCAGCAGCCAAACGCCCGGGAGGATCCTCAACGAAGCTTTCTTT. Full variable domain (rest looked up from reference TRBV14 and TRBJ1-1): EAGVTQFPSHSVIEKGQTVTLRCDPISGHDNLYWYRRVMGKEIKFLLHFVKESKQDESGMPNNRFLAERTGGTYSTLKVQPAELEDSGVYFCASSQTPGRILNEAFFGQGTRLTVV.

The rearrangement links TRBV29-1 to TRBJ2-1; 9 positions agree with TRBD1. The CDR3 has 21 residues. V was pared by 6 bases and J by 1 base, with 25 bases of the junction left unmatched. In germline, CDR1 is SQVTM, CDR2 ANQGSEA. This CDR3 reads CSVEKGFGTGWPPDSYNEQFF. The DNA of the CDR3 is TGCAGCGTAGAGAAGGGGTTCGGGACAGGGTGGCCCCCGGATTCCTACAATGAGCAGTTCTTC.

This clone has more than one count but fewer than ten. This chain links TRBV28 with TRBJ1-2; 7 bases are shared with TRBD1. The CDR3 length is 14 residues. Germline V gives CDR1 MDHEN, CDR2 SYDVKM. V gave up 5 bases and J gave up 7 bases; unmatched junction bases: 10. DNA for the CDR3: TGTGCCAGCAGTCCCTCCGGGACAGTGGGTGGCTACACCTTC. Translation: CASSPSGTVGGYTF.

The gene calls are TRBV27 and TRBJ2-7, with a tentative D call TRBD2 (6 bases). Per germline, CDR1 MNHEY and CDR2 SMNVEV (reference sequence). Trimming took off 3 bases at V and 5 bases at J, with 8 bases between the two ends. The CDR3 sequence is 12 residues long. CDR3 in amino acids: CASSFSGDEQYF. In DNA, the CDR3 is TGTGCCAGCAGTTTTTCGGGGGACGAGCAGTACTTC.

CDR3 sequence reads: CASSKGLAAGYEQYF. Here the CDR3 DNA reads TGTGCCAGCAGTAAGGGACTAGCGGCCGGGTACGAGCAGTACTTC. The chain recombines TRBV6-6 with TRBJ2-7; 11 nucleotides align to TRBD2. Unmatched junction bases numbered 7, after V lost 5 bases and J lost 4 bases. This CDR3 has 15 amino acids. CDR1 and CDR2 (germline): MNHNY, SVGAGI (reference sequence).

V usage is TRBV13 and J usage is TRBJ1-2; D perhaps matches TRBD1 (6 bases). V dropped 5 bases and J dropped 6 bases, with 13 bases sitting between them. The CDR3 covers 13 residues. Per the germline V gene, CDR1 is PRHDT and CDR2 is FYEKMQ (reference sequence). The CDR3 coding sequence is TGTGCCAGCAGCGACGGGACACTGAATGGCTACACCTTC. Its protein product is CASSDGTLNGYTF.

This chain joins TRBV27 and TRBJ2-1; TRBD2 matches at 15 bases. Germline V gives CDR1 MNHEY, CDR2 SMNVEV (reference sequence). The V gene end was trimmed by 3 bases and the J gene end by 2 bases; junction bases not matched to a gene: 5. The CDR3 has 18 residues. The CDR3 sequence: CASSFGLAGGVPYNEQFF. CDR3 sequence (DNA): TGTGCCAGCAGTTTTGGACTAGCGGGAGGGGTTCCCTACAATGAGCAGTTCTTC.

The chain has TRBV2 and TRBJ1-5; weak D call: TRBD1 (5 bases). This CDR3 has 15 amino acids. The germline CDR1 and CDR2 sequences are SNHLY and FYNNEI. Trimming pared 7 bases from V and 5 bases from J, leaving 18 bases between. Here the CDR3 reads CASKGPGTLDQPQHF. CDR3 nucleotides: TGTGCCAGCAAGGGGCCAGGTACGCTGGATCAGCCCCAGCATTTT.

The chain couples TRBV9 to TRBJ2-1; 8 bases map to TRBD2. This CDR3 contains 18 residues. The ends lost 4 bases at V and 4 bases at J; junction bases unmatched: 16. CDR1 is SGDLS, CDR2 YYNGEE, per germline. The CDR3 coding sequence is TGTGCCAGCAGCCCTCTCCCCCGAGCGGGAGATCTGTACAATGAGCAGTTCTTC. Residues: CASSPLPRAGDLYNEQFF.

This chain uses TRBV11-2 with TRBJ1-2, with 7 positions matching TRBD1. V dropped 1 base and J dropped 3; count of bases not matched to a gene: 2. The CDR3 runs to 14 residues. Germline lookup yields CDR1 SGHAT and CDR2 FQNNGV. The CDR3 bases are TGTGCCAGCAGCTTAGTGGGACAGCACTATGGCTACACCTTC. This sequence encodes CASSLVGQHYGYTF.

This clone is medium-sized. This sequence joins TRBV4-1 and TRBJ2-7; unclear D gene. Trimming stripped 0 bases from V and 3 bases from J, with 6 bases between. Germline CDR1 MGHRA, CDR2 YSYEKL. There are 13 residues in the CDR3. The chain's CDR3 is CASSQDNYYEQYF. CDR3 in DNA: TGCGCCAGCAGCCAAGACAACTACTACGAGCAGTACTTC.

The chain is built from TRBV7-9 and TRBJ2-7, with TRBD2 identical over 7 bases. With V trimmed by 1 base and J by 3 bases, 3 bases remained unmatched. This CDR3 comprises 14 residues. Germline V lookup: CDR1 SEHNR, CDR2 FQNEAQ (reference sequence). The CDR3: CASSLGGGNYEQYF. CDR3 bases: TGTGCCAGCAGCTTAGGGGGAGGGAACTACGAGCAGTACTTC.

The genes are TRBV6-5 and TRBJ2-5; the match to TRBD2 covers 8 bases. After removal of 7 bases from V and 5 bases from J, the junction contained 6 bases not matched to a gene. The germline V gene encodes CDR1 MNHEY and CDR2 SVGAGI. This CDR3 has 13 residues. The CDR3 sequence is CASTGGAGETQYF. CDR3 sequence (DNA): TGTGCCAGCACCGGGGGGGCGGGGGAGACCCAGTACTTC.

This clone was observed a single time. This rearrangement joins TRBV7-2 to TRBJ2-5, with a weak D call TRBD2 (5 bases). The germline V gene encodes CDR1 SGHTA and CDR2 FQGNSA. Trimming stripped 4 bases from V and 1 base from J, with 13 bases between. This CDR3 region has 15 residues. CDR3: CASSSAGLAQETQYF. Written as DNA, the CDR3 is TGTGCCAGCAGCTCCGCGGGCCTAGCCCAAGAGACCCAGTACTTC. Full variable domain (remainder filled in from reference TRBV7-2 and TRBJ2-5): GAGVSQSPSNKVTEKGKDVELRCDPISGHTALYWYRQSLGQGLEFLIYFQGNSAPDKSGLPSDRFSAERTGGSVSTLTIQRTQQEDSAVYLCASSSAGLAQETQYFGPGTRLLVL.

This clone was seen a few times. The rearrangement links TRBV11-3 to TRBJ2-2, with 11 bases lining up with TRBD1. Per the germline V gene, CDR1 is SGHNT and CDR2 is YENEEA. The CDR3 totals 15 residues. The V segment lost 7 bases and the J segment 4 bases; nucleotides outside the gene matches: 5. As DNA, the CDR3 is TGTGCCAGCACCGAGGGACAGGGGGGCACCGGGGAGCTGTTTTTT. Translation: CASTEGQGGTGELFF. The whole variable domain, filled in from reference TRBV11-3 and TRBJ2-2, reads EAGVVQSPRYKIIEKKQPVAFWCNPISGHNTLYWYLQNLGQGPELLIRYENEEAVDDSQLPKDRFSAERLKGVDSTLKIQPAELGDSAVYLCASTEGQGGTGELFFGEGSRLTVL.

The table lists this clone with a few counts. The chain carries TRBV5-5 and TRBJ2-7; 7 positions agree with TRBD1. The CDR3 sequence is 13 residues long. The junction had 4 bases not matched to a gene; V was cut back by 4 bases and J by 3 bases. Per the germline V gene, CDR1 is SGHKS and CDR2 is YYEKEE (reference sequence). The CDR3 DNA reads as TGTGCCAGCAGCAACAGGGGTAACTACGAGCAGTACTTC. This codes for CASSNRGNYEQYF.

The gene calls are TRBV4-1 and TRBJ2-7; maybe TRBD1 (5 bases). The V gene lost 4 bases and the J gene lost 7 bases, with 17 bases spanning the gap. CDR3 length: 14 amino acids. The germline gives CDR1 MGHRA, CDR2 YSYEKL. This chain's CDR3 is CASSPGAGSGEQYF. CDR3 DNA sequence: TGCGCCAGCAGCCCTGGGGCAGGGTCAGGAGAGCAGTACTTC.

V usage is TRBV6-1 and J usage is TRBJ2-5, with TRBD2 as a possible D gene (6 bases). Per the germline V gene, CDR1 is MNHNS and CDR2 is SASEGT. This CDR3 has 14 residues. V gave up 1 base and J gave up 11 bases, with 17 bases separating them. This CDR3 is CASSEGVGPGEQYF. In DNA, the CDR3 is TGTGCCAGCAGTGAAGGGGTGGGGCCGGGGGAGCAGTACTTC.

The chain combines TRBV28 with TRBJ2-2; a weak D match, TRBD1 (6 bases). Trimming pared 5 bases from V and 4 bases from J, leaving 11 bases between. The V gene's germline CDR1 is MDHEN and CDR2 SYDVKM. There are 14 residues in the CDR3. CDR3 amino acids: CASSIQGITGELFF. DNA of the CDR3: TGTGCCAGCAGTATACAGGGAATCACCGGGGAGCTGTTTTTT.